The clone carrying this T cell receptor (beta chain) was recorded many times. The antigen is not known. The data were taken from a study of T cells in Graves' hyperthyroidism and ophthalmopathy. Overall study results and limits: Most clonotypes expanded in thyroid above 0.001 were likewise present in blood. By a 13 V-J model, ophthalmopathy was set apart from stable hyperthyroidism.

Germline trimming cut 3 bases from V and 2 bases from J; bases unmatched to any gene: 6. CDR3 length equals 15 residues. CDR1 and CDR2 from the germline V gene are SGHTA and FQGNSA. Amplified regions were TCR beta CDR3 sequences from RNA transcripts. TCR CDR3 underwent first-round RT-PCR with the HTBI primer set. A single record per CDR3 protein comes from TCRdb applying MiXCR to the multiplex PCR reads. The sample gives a few hundred thousand distinct CDR3 sequences, about half of which show up once; around 17% is in the top ten. The study left out patients who had uncontrolled infection, other autoimmune disease, pregnancy or lactation. The diagnostic basis comprised clinical symptoms, serum thyroxine and TRAb, thyroid ultrasound and orbital computed tomography.

The sample consisted of peripheral blood or thyroid tissue (not recorded which). This clonotype was sampled from an adult woman with Graves' disease, either hyperthyroidism or ophthalmopathy (not recorded which). The V call is TRBV7-2, the J call TRBJ2-5; 7 bases are a match to TRBD1. The DNA for the CDR3 is TGTGCCAGCAGCTTGGATGCAGGGGGTCAAGAGACCCAGTACTTC. The encoded protein is CASSLDAGGQETQYF.